The 22 T cell receptor beta chains listed next were all sequenced from one sample in a study of shared clonotypes between healthy human individuals. The data were produced by immunoSEQ multiplex PCR, yet TCRdb's version contains in-frame clones alone and is incomplete. The sample shows roughly 2.2 million clones, 93% of them seen only once. Sequencing was carried out using naive CD4+ T cells from PBMCs. Subset of the sample: CD45RA+ positively selected. The receptors shown here come from a man aged 18 to 29 in good health. Some clones in this sample may be carry-over from other donors' samples.

The chain joins TRBV15 to TRBJ1-1, with 7 bases fitting TRBD1. This CDR3 has 17 residues. Trimming removed 1 base from V and 3 bases from J; junction bases left unmatched: 11. CDR1 and CDR2 (germline): LNHNV, YYDKDF (reference sequence). As DNA, the CDR3 is TGTGCCACCAGCAGAGGGCGCCTAGGGGGCTGGGACACTGAAGCTTTCTTT. Translation: CATSRGRLGGWDTEAFF.

This clone was observed once. The chain couples TRBV4-2 to TRBJ2-7; D possibly matches TRBD1 or TRBD2 (7 bases each). This CDR3 is built from 16 residues. The V end lost 8 bases, the J end lost 1 base, and 21 bases lay between the germline ends. CDR1 is LGHNA, CDR2 YNFKEQ, per germline. The CDR3 DNA is TGTGCCAGCTCTCAGGGGGGGCAGGGGACGTCCTACGAGCAGTACTTC. Its protein is CASSQGGQGTSYEQYF.

The V gene is TRBV4-2, the J gene TRBJ1-1; D is ambiguous. Between the trimmed V and J ends, which lost 2 bases and 1 base, there was a span of 2 bases. Per germline, CDR1 LGHNA and CDR2 YNFKEQ. The length of the CDR3 is 12 residues. CDR3 DNA: TGTGCCAGCAGCCAAAGGAACACTGAAGCTTTCTTT. Translating it yields CASSQRNTEAFF.

The rearrangement links TRBV7-9 to TRBJ1-2, with unresolved D. Germline CDR1 is SEHNR and CDR2 is FQNEAQ (reference sequence). The length of the CDR3 is 13 residues. V lost 3 bases and J lost 4, with 9 bases in between. Here the CDR3 DNA reads TGTGCCAGCAGCTTGGGGTCGCGCTATGGCTACACCTTC. Its protein product is CASSLGSRYGYTF.

The rearrangement uses TRBV6-5 and TRBJ2-7; 9 bases fit TRBD2. This CDR3 contains 15 residues. CDR1 is MNHEY, CDR2 SVGAGI, per germline. V shed 2 bases and J 2 bases; nucleotides not matched to a gene: 4. The CDR3 loop reads CASSYGTSLTYEQYF. CDR3 DNA: TGTGCCAGCAGTTACGGGACTAGCCTAACCTACGAGCAGTACTTC.

Notes on this clone: Other DNA sequences of this sample code for an identical CDR3. The gene calls are TRBV7-2 and TRBJ2-3; D call uncertain. The CDR3 runs 12 residues. Germline CDR1 and CDR2: SGHTA and FQGNSA. With 5 bases removed from V and 1 base from J, the gap between germline ends came to 4 bases. The CDR3 region has the DNA TGTGCCAGCAGCCGGGGCACAGATACGCAGTATTTT. Translating it yields CASSRGTDTQYF.

This chain connects TRBV28 to TRBJ2-1; the D gene is possibly TRBD1 (6 bases). The CDR3 spans 15 residues. Germline CDR1 and CDR2: MDHEN and SYDVKM. V lost 2 bases, J lost 3 bases, and 11 bases lay in between. The CDR3 DNA follows: TGTGCCAGCAGTTTAGGACAGCTAGGCTACAATGAGCAGTTCTTC. Translation: CASSLGQLGYNEQFF.

The rearrangement links TRBV5-5 to TRBJ2-7, with 11 bases aligning to TRBD2. The germline CDR1 and CDR2 sequences are SGHKS and YYEKEE (reference sequence). The CDR3 runs to 14 residues. V lost 3 bases and J lost 3; bases outside the gene matches: 2. CDR3 region: CASSSGLAGYEQYF. The CDR3 bases are TGTGCCAGCAGCTCAGGACTAGCGGGCTACGAGCAGTACTTC.

V usage is TRBV25-1 and J usage is TRBJ2-3; tentative D call: TRBD1 (5 bases). This CDR3 has 17 residues. Trimming shortened V by 3 bases and J by 6 bases, and 22 bases separated the two germline ends. The V gene's germline CDR1 is MGHDK and CDR2 SYGVNS. CDR3 sequence (DNA): TGTGCCAGCAGTGACCCCCCTGGCAGGGCGACAACCGATACGCAGTATTTT. This codes for CASSDPPGRATTDTQYF.

This clone was seen only once. An end of the junction does not agree with germline; a read error may underlie this. This sequence joins TRBV5-1 and TRBJ1-1; D not resolved. CDR1 and CDR2 from the germline V gene are SGHRS and YFSETQ. The CDR3 has 11 residues. CDR3 amino acids: CASSLNNEAFF. CDR3 DNA: TGCGCCAGCAGCTTGAACAATGAAGCTTTCTTT.

The chain has TRBV5-8 and TRBJ1-1; D might be TRBD1 (6 bases). This CDR3 is 15 amino acids long. Germline assignment: CDR1 SGHTS and CDR2 YDEGEE. V gave up 5 bases and J gave up 1 base, with 15 bases separating them. The CDR3 sequence: CASSFEPRGNTEAFF. In DNA, the CDR3 is TGTGCCAGCAGTTTCGAACCCAGGGGGAACACTGAAGCTTTCTTT.

The V call is TRBV12-5, the J call TRBJ1-1; D uncertain. Germline CDR1 reads LGHNT; CDR2 reads FRNRAP. V was shortened by 6 bases and J by 3 bases, with 17 bases between the two germline ends. The CDR3 extends over 15 amino acids. For the CDR3, the DNA is TGTGCTAGTGGCCTTAAGACGGGAAAGGACACTGAAGCTTTCTTT. Translation gives CASGLKTGKDTEAFF.

The gene calls are TRBV6-6 and TRBJ1-3, with D perhaps matching TRBD1 (5 bases). V was cut by 3 bases and J by 3 bases, with 12 bases left in between. The CDR3 spans 15 residues. Germline CDR1 MNHNY, CDR2 SVGAGI (reference sequence). The CDR3 is CASSYTGVFGNTIYF. The CDR3 nucleotides are TGTGCCAGCAGTTATACGGGGGTGTTTGGAAACACCATATATTTT.

This rearrangement joins TRBV28 to TRBJ2-1, with TRBD1 as a possible D gene (5 bases). CDR3 length: 17 residues. CDR1 is MDHEN, CDR2 SYDVKM, per germline. Trimming left V 5 bases short and J 5 bases short, with 22 bases between. The CDR3 coding sequence is TGTGCCAGCAGTCTAAGTCCGACTCAGGGCCTTCACAATGAGCAGTTCTTC. Translation gives CASSLSPTQGLHNEQFF.

The rearrangement links TRBV27 to TRBJ2-7; TRBD2 agrees at 15 bases. CDR3 length: 16 amino acids. Trimming took 7 bases from V and 6 from J; bases not matched to a gene: 10. Germline V gene lookup returns CDR1 MNHEY and CDR2 SMNVEV (reference sequence). The CDR3 nucleotides read TGTGCCAGCAACTTAAGGACTAGCGGGAGGGCCACCGAGCAGTACTTC. Translating gives CASNLRTSGRATEQYF.

The chain uses TRBV28 and TRBJ1-5; D is unresolved. Trimming left V 2 bases short and J 2 bases short, with 16 bases between. CDR3 length equals 17 residues. Germline values: CDR1 MDHEN, CDR2 SYDVKM. CDR3 loop: CASSLMAGLGGNQPQHF. Here the CDR3 DNA reads TGTGCCAGCAGTTTAATGGCGGGTCTGGGCGGCAATCAGCCCCAGCATTTT. Full variable domain (missing parts from reference TRBV28 and TRBJ1-5): DVKVTQSSRYLVKRTGEKVFLECVQDMDHENMFWYRQDPGLGLRLIYFSYDVKMKEKGDIPEGYSVSREKKERFSLILESASTNQTSMYLCASSLMAGLGGNQPQHFGDGTRLSIL.

The genes are TRBV10-3 and TRBJ2-3, with TRBD2 as a possible D gene (6 bases). CDR1 is ENHRY and CDR2 is SYGVKD in the germline V gene. Between the trimmed V and J ends, which lost 10 bases and 0 bases, there was a span of 17 bases. The CDR3 sequence is 15 residues long. The CDR3 coding sequence is TGTGCCAGCGGTCAGGGTGGGGGGAGCACAGATACGCAGTATTTT. Translated, it gives CASGQGGGSTDTQYF.

This clone was seen just once. The V call is TRBV27, the J call TRBJ1-2; 8 positions match TRBD1. The CDR3 is 14 amino acids. Germline V gene lookup returns CDR1 MNHEY and CDR2 SMNVEV (reference sequence). J gave up 4 bases and V 8 bases, and 9 bases lay outside the gene matches. In DNA form, the CDR3 reads TGTGCCAGCGCACGTACAGGGGGGGGCTATGGCTACACCTTC. Its translation is CASARTGGGYGYTF.

The chain carries TRBV15 and TRBJ2-6, with D tentatively TRBD1 (5 bases). V shed 1 base and J shed 1 base, with 14 bases lying between them. CDR3 length: 18 residues. Germline CDR1 reads LNHNV; CDR2 reads YYDKDF (reference sequence). For the CDR3, the DNA is TGTGCCACCAGCAGAGTGCAGGGTCTCGGGTCTGGGGCCAACGTCCTGACTTTC. Translation: CATSRVQGLGSGANVLTF.

The chain couples TRBV7-2 to TRBJ1-4, with TRBD1 identical over 8 bases. This CDR3 comprises 14 residues. The germline CDR1 and CDR2 sequences are SGHTA and FQGNSA. Trimming at V came to 5 bases and at J to 3 bases, leaving 2 bases not matched to a gene. CDR3 sequence: CASSQQGANEKLFF. The CDR3 DNA reads as TGTGCCAGCAGCCAACAGGGGGCTAATGAAAAACTGTTTTTT.

The V gene is TRBV7-9, the J gene TRBJ1-4; D unresolved. Germline V gene data show CDR1 as SEHNR and CDR2 as FQNEAQ (reference sequence). This CDR3 spans 13 amino acids. V lost 7 bases, J lost 6 bases, and 12 bases lay in between. CDR3 nucleotide sequence: TGTGCCAGCAAATTAAACATGGATGAAAAACTGTTTTTT. Residues: CASKLNMDEKLFF.

V gene TRBV28 combines with J gene TRBJ1-3, with D uncertain. Trimming took off 1 base at V and 3 bases at J, with 4 bases between the two ends. The CDR3 extends over 13 amino acids. Germline V gives CDR1 MDHEN, CDR2 SYDVKM. The CDR3: CASSLFLGNTIYF. CDR3 nucleotide sequence: TGTGCCAGCAGTTTATTCCTTGGAAACACCATATATTTT.